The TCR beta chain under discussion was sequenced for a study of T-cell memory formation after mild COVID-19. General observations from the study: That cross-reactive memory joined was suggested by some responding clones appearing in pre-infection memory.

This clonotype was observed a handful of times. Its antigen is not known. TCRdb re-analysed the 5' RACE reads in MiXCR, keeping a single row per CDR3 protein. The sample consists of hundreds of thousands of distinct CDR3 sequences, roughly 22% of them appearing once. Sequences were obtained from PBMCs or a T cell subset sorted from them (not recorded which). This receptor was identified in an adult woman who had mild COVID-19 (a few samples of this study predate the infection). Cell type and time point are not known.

The CDR3 loop reads CASSVDPGQDTEAFF. The CDR3 nucleotides are TGTGCCAGCAGCGTTGACCCGGGACAGGACACTGAAGCTTTCTTT. The chain is built from TRBV9 and TRBJ1-1; TRBD1 matches 8 bases. Germline V CDR1 and CDR2: SGDLS, YYNGEE. V was pared by 2 bases and J by 3 bases, with 6 bases of the junction left unmatched. CDR3 length: 15 amino acids.